This TCR beta chain was recorded in a study of CD8+ T cells in alopecia areata. The V end was cut by 7 bases, the J end by 0 bases, with 13 bases between. Germline V lookup: CDR1 SQVTM, CDR2 ANQGSEA. This CDR3 has 13 amino acids. Extracted RNA was reverse transcribed into cDNA, the sequencing template. Data came from immunoSEQ multiplex PCR; TCRdb stores just in-frame clones and leaves some out. The repertoire holds some 150,000 clones, with 40% to 65% as singletons. This sequence joins TRBV29-1 and TRBJ2-7, with a possible D match to TRBD1 (6 bases). This receptor was obtained from a human donor with alopecia areata. Sequencing was performed on CD8+ T cells sorted from blood, taken at week 0. In DNA, the CDR3 is TGCAGCGCCCGGACAGTGAGCTCCTACGAGCAGTACTTC. Amino acids: CSARTVSSYEQYF.